This T cell receptor beta chain was documented in a study of lymphopenia after photon versus proton radiotherapy. Measured with immunoSEQ multiplex PCR; TCRdb has only the in-frame clones, and not every one. This sample has tens of thousands of clones, with less than 85% found just once. This CDR3 is built from 12 residues. Germline CDR1 reads SGHDN; CDR2 reads FVKESK. With 1 base removed from V and 5 bases from J, the gap between germline ends came to 5 bases. The sample in question was peripheral blood, obtained from a patient treated with photon-based radiotherapy. The sequence was collected from a man aged 60 to 69 with pancreatic cancer. The chain links TRBV14 to TRBJ2-5; D is uncertain. CDR3 coding DNA: TGTGCCAGCAGCCAAGTGGGGGAGACCCAGTACTTC. It specifies CASSQVGETQYF.